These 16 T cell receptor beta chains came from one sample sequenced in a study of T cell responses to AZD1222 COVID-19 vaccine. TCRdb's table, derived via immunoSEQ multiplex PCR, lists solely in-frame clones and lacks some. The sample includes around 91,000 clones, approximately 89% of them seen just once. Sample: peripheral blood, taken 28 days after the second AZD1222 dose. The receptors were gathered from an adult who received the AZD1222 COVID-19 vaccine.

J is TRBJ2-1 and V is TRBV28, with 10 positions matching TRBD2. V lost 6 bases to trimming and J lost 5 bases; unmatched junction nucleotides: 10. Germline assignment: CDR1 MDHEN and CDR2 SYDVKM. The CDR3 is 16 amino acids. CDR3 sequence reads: CASSHLSGRANNEQFF. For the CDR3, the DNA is TGTGCCAGCAGCCACCTAAGCGGGAGGGCCAACAATGAGCAGTTCTTC.

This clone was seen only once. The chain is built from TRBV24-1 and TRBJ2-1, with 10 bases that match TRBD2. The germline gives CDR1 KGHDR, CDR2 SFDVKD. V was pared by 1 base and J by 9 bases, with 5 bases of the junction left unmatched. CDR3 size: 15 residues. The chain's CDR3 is CATSDLAGGGSEQFF. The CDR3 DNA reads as TGTGCCACCAGTGATTTAGCGGGAGGGGGCTCTGAGCAGTTCTTC.

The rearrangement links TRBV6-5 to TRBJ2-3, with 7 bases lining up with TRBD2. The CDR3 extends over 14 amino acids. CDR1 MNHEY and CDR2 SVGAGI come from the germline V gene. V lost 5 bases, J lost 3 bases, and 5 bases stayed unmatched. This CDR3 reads CASSKRERTDTQYF. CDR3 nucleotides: TGTGCCAGCAGTAAGCGGGAACGGACAGATACGCAGTATTTT.

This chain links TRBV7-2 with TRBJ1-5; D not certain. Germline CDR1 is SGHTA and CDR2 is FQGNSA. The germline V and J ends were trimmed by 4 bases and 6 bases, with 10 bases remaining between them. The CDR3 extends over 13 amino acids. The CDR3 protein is CASSSTHSQPQHF. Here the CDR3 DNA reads TGTGCCAGCAGCTCAACTCACAGTCAGCCCCAGCATTTT.

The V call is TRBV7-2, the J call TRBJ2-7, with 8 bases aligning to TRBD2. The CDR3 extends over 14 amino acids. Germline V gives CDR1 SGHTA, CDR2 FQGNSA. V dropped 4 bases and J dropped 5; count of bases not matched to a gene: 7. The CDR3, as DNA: TGTGCCAGCAGCTCCTCAAGCGGGAGTGACGAGCAGTACTTC. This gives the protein CASSSSSGSDEQYF.

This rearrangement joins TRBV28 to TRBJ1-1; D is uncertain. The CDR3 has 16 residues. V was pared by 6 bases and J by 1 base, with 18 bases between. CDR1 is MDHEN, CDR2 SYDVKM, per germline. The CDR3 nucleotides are TGTGCCAGCAGACCCCTCGACCGTCCTTGGAACACTGAAGCTTTCTTT. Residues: CASRPLDRPWNTEAFF. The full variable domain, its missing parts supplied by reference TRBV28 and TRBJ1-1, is DVKVTQSSRYLVKRTGEKVFLECVQDMDHENMFWYRQDPGLGLRLIYFSYDVKMKEKGDIPEGYSVSREKKERFSLILESASTNQTSMYLCASRPLDRPWNTEAFFGQGTRLTVV.

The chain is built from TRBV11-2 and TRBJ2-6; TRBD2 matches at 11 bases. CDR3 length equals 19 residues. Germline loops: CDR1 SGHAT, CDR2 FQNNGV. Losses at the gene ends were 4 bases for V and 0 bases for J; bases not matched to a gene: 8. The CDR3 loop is CASSWAGTSGSSGANVLTF. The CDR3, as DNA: TGTGCCAGCAGCTGGGCCGGGACTAGCGGCTCCTCTGGGGCCAACGTCCTGACTTTC.

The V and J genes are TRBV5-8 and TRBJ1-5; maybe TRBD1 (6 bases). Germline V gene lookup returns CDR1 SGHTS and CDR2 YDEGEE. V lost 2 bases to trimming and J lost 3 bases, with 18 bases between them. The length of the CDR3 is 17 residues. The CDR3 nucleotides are TGTGCCAGCAGCTTACTCCAGGGGCCGATACTCAATCAGCCCCAGCATTTT. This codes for CASSLLQGPILNQPQHF.

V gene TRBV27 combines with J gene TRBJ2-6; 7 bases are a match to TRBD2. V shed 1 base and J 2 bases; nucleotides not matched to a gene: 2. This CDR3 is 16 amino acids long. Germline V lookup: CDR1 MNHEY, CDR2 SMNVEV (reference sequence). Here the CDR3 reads CASSLYRGAGANVLTF. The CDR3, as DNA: TGTGCCAGCAGTTTATATCGGGGGGCTGGGGCCAACGTCCTGACTTTC.

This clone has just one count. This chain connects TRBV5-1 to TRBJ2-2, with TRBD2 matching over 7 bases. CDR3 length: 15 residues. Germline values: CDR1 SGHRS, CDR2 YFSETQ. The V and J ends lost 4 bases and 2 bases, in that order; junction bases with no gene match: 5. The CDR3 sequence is CASSPRGGNTGELFF. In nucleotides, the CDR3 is TGCGCCAGCAGCCCGCGCGGGGGAAACACCGGGGAGCTGTTTTTT.

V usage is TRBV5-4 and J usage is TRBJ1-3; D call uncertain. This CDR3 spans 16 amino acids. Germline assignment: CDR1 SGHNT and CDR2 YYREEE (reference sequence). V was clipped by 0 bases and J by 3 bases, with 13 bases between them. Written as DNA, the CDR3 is TGTGCCAGCAGCTTGGGGCCCGGGAGGATTGGAAACACCATATATTTT. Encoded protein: CASSLGPGRIGNTIYF.

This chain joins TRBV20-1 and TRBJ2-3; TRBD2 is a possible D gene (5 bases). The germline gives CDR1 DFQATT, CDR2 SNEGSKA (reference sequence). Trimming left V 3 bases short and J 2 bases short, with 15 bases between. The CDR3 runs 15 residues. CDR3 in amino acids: CSASWWEINTDTQYF. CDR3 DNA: TGCAGTGCTAGTTGGTGGGAGATAAACACAGATACGCAGTATTTT.

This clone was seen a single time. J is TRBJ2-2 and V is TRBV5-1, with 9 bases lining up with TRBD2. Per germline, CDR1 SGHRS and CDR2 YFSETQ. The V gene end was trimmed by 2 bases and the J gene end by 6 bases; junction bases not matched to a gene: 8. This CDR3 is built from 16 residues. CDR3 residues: CASSFVAGVLAGELFF. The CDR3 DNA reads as TGCGCCAGCAGCTTCGTAGCGGGAGTTCTCGCCGGGGAGCTGTTTTTT.

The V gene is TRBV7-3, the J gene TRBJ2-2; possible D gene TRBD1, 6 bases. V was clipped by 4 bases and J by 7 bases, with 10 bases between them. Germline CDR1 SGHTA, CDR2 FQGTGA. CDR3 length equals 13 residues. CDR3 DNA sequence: TGTGCCAGCAGCTCACAGGGAATCGGGGAGCTGTTTTTT. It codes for CASSSQGIGELFF.

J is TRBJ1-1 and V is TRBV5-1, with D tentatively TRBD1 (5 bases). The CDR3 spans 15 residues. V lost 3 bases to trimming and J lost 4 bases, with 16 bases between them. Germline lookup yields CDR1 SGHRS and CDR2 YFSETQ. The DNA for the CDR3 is TGCGCCAGCAGCTGGGGGGGACCCGGGGTCACTGAAGCTTTCTTT. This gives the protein CASSWGGPGVTEAFF.

CDR3 in DNA: TGTGCCAGCAGCTTGTGGGAAGGCACTGAAGCTTTCTTT. It translates to CASSLWEGTEAFF. The rearrangement links TRBV5-5 to TRBJ1-1; D ambiguous. The CDR3 is 13 residues long. Trimming took 1 base from V and 4 from J, leaving 8 bases between them. Germline V gene lookup returns CDR1 SGHKS and CDR2 YYEKEE (reference sequence).